This entry is about one TCR beta chain. Original methodology: ImmunoSEQ junction-only sequences lacked quality scores, so their filtering differed. The method was immunoSEQ multiplex PCR; TCRdb's version includes in-frame clones alone and lacks a portion of them. Clonal size and the V and J genes are those of that table, whereas D and trimming came from the DNA. The sample has some 2.4 million clones, over 85% seen once. This record belongs to a study of shared clonotypes between healthy human individuals. The overall study: Aged between 18 and 49, the donors were a couple of women and three men.

This sequence originates from a man between 18 and 29 years old in good health. Some clones in this sample may be carry-over from other donors' samples. Sequenced sample: naive CD4+ T cells from PBMCs. Described subset: CD45RA+ positively selected.

The CDR3 coding sequence is TGTGCCAGCAGCCCCCGGGTCGTGACTTTCTCCTACAATGAGCAGTTCTTC. This sequence encodes CASSPRVVTFSYNEQFF. The chain combines TRBV4-2 with TRBJ2-1; D is ambiguous. The V end lost 4 bases, the J end lost 0 bases, and 16 bases lay between the germline ends. CDR1 is LGHNA and CDR2 is YNFKEQ in the germline V gene. CDR3 length: 17 amino acids.